This is a list of T cell receptor beta chains from one sample in a study of yellow fever vaccine responses in identical twins. MiXCR was run by TCRdb on the RT-PCR reads, yielding one entry per CDR3 protein. The repertoire holds about 17,000 distinct CDR3 sequences, with around two thirds as singletons. This specimen was T cells from blood (PBMCs), unsorted or a sorted subset (not recorded which), taken before or after yellow fever vaccination (not recorded which). The receptor source for this set is a young woman who received the yellow fever vaccine. Both conserved end residues are part of each CDR3. The D gene is left open where the match is weak. The size entry is marked missing in some rows and otherwise reads once, few, many or a size class.

size	V	J	D	length	CDR3	DNA
NA	TRBV20-1	TRBJ2-7	TRBD2	16	CSARDNSGRLSYEQYF	TGCAGTGCTAGAGATAATAGCGGGAGGTTATCCTACGAGCAGTACTTC
NA	TRBV2	TRBJ1-5	NA	17	CASSTPGWTSGNQPQHF	TGTGCCAGCAGTACCCCGGGTTGGACGTCGGGCAATCAGCCCCAGCATTTT
NA	TRBV5-4	TRBJ2-3	NA	12	CASSLARDTQYF	TGTGCCAGCAGCTTGGCTAGGGATACGCAGTATTTT
NA	TRBV28	TRBJ2-7	NA	13	CASTTGPSYEQYF	TGTGCCAGCACCACTGGCCCCTCCTACGAGCAGTACTTC
once	TRBV11-2	TRBJ2-3	NA	15	CASSPGAGYTDTQYF	TGTGCCAGCAGCCCGGGGGCAGGATACACAGATACGCAGTATTTT
NA	TRBV6-2/TRBV6-3	TRBJ1-5	NA	15	CASSYSGSSNQPQHF	TGTGCCAGCAGTTACTCGGGCAGTAGCAATCAGCCCCAGCATTTT
NA	TRBV11-3	TRBJ2-2	NA	14	CASSLDEHGGELFF	TGTGCCAGCAGCTTAGATGAGCACGGCGGGGAGCTGTTTTTT
NA	TRBV12-3/TRBV12-4	TRBJ1-1	TRBD1	14	CASSIQGANTEAFF	TGTGCCAGCAGTATACAGGGGGCAAACACTGAAGCTTTCTTT
few	TRBV29-1	TRBJ2-2	TRBD1	15	CSVEVGTVPGGELFF	TGCAGCGTTGAGGTGGGGACAGTGCCCGGCGGGGAGCTGTTTTTT
NA	TRBV28	TRBJ2-1	TRBD2	15	CASSLAGEAYNEQFF	TGTGCCAGCAGCCTAGCGGGAGAAGCCTACAATGAGCAGTTCTTC
NA	TRBV6-2/TRBV6-3	TRBJ1-1	NA	14	CASSPQAKVGEAFF	TGTGCCAGCAGCCCCCAAGCGAAGGTCGGTGAAGCTTTCTTT
NA	TRBV3-1	TRBJ2-4	NA	15	CASSPRGVAKNIQYF	TGTGCCAGCAGCCCCCGGGGAGTAGCCAAAAACATTCAGTACTTC
NA	TRBV4-1	TRBJ2-5	TRBD2	16	CASSQVGPSGVETQYF	TGCGCCAGCAGCCAAGTAGGGCCTAGCGGGGTGGAGACCCAGTACTTC
NA	TRBV12-3/TRBV12-4	TRBJ1-5	NA	14	CASSFNQGNQPQHF	TGTGCCAGCAGTTTTAATCAGGGCAATCAGCCCCAGCATTTT
NA	TRBV7-3	TRBJ2-1	NA	14	CASSLTGPYNEQFF	TGTGCCAGCAGCTTAACGGGACCCTACAATGAGCAGTTCTTC
few	TRBV11-2	TRBJ2-1	TRBD2	16	CASSNRDYVTYNEQFF	TGTGCCAGCAGCAACCGGGACTACGTTACCTACAATGAGCAGTTCTTC
few	TRBV5-4	TRBJ2-7	NA	14	CASSADGSRYEQYF	TGTGCCAGCAGCGCGGACGGGAGCCGCTACGAGCAGTACTTC
NA	TRBV10-3	TRBJ1-4	TRBD1	14	CAISEGRGKEKLFF	TGTGCCATCAGTGAAGGCAGGGGGAAAGAAAAACTGTTTTTT
NA	TRBV29-1	TRBJ2-7	TRBD1	13	CSVYRTGFIEQYF	TGCAGCGTTTACCGGACAGGGTTTATCGAGCAGTACTTC
NA	TRBV7-9	TRBJ2-2	TRBD1	15	CASIARDRNTGELFF	TGTGCCAGCATCGCCCGGGACAGAAACACCGGGGAGCTGTTTTTT
NA	TRBV11-3	TRBJ1-1	NA	13	CASSLANQWGAFF	TGTGCCAGCAGCTTAGCAAATCAGTGGGGAGCTTTCTTT
once	TRBV19	TRBJ2-1	NA	16	CASSRRLISSYNEQFF	TGTGCCAGTAGCCGAAGACTTATCAGCTCCTACAATGAGCAGTTCTTC
NA	TRBV10-3	TRBJ2-1	NA	14	CAISDEGGGDEQFF	TGTGCCATCAGTGATGAGGGAGGGGGCGATGAGCAGTTCTTC
NA	TRBV2	TRBJ2-7	NA	15	CASSGEAGPTYEQYF	TGTGCCAGCAGTGGGGAGGCAGGCCCGACCTACGAGCAGTACTTC
NA	TRBV6-5	TRBJ1-3	NA	16	CASSSFDASSGNTIYF	TGTGCCAGCAGTTCCTTTGACGCAAGCTCTGGAAACACCATATATTTT
NA	TRBV19	TRBJ2-3	TRBD1	15	CASSRQGSAGDTQYF	TGTGCCAGTTCACGACAGGGGAGTGCGGGAGATACGCAGTATTTT
NA	TRBV11-1	TRBJ1-1	NA	16	CASSPAMRTSNTEAFF	TGTGCCAGCAGCCCCGCTATGAGGACATCCAACACTGAAGCTTTCTTT
few	TRBV13	TRBJ1-2	TRBD1	13	CASRQGGGYGYTF	TGTGCCAGCCGACAGGGAGGGGGTTATGGCTACACCTTC
NA	TRBV5-6	TRBJ2-2	TRBD2	16	CASSLQAGGWTGELFF	TGTGCCAGCAGCTTGCAAGCGGGAGGATGGACCGGGGAGCTGTTTTTT
NA	TRBV6-2/TRBV6-3	TRBJ2-7	TRBD1	15	CASRERGTGYYEQYF	TGTGCCAGCAGAGAACGGGGGACAGGGTACTACGAGCAGTACTTC
NA	TRBV11-1	TRBJ2-3	TRBD2	15	CASSLGSGSGDTQYF	TGTGCCAGCAGCTTAGGTAGCGGGTCCGGAGATACGCAGTATTTT
NA	TRBV13	TRBJ2-3	TRBD2	12	CAGGTSGTPQYF	TGTGCCGGCGGGACTAGCGGGACCCCGCAGTATTTT
NA	TRBV2	TRBJ1-5	NA	14	CASTSGLGNQPQHF	TGTGCCAGCACCTCCGGTCTGGGTAATCAGCCCCAGCATTTT
once	TRBV29-1	TRBJ2-1	TRBD1	13	CSVPDRGLSEQFF	TGCAGCGTTCCAGACAGGGGTTTAAGTGAGCAGTTCTTC
few	TRBV5-4	TRBJ2-1	TRBD2	20	CASSLWHAGTSGKASNEQFF	TGTGCCAGCAGCTTGTGGCACGCCGGGACTAGCGGTAAGGCCAGCAATGAGCAGTTCTTC
NA	TRBV28	TRBJ2-3	NA	13	CASSFFGPDTQYF	TGTGCCAGCAGTTTTTTCGGGCCAGATACGCAGTATTTT
NA	TRBV20-1	TRBJ2-1	TRBD2	15	CSARALAGGLDEQFF	TGCAGTGCTAGAGCCCTAGCGGGAGGGTTGGATGAGCAGTTCTTC
NA	TRBV11-3	TRBJ2-4	TRBD1	15	CASSFNRDSRGIQYF	TGTGCCAGCAGCTTCAATCGGGACAGTAGGGGCATTCAGTACTTC